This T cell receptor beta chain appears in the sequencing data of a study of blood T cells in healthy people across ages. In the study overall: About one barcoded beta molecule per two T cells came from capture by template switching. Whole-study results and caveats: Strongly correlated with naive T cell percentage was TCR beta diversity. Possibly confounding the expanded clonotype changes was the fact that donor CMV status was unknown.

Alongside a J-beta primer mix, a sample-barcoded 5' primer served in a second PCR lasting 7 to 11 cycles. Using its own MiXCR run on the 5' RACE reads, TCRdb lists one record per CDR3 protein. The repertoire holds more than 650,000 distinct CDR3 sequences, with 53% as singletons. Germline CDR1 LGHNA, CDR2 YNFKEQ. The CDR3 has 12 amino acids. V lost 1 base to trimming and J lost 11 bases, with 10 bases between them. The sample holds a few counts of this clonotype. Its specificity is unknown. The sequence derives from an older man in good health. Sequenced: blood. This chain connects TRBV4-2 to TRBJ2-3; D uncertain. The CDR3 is CASSQVGNLQYF. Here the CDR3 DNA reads TGTGCCAGCAGCCAAGTGGGTAACCTGCAGTATTTT.